This TCR beta chain was obtained from a study of early T cells in non-severe SARS-CoV-2 infection. Notes on the study in general: Anti-spike CD8 specificities were favored by VDJdb matching, whose results missed private and CD4 specificities.

There are a few counts of this clonotype. Its antigen remains unknown. The TCR library protocol attached unique molecular identifiers to the individual cDNA molecules. Each CDR3 protein is one row after TCRdb ran MiXCR on the 5' RACE reads. There are about 73,000 distinct CDR3 sequences in the sample; roughly an eighth occur only once, and around an eighth lies in the top ten. Trimming pared 4 bases from V and 6 bases from J, leaving 10 bases between. Germline V lookup: CDR1 SQVTM, CDR2 ANQGSEA. The CDR3 loop spans 11 amino acids. The chain couples TRBV29-1 to TRBJ2-7; no clear D. This clonotype was obtained from an adult who was a healthcare worker with PCR-confirmed SARS-CoV-2 infection or an uninfected control (not recorded which). The sample was whole blood. CDR3 amino acids: CSVGHSSEQYF. The CDR3, as DNA: TGCAGCGTTGGCCACTCGAGCGAGCAGTACTTC.